Presented here are 24 T cell receptor beta chains from one specimen sequenced in a study of blood T cell repertoires in COVID-19. Profiling relied on immunoSEQ multiplex PCR, and the TCRdb table lists in-frame clones only, not all of them. The sample holds 100,000 to 130,000 clones; less than 90% are singletons and the top ten take approximately 4%. The sample comprised peripheral blood. These receptors all come from a human donor in a cohort sampled during active COVID-19.

This chain links TRBV2 with TRBJ2-5; 7 positions match TRBD2. Germline trimming cut 6 bases from V and 4 bases from J; bases unmatched to any gene: 5. CDR1 and CDR2 from the germline V gene are SNHLY and FYNNEI. The CDR3 is 13 amino acids. CDR3 nucleotides: TGTGCCAGCAGATGGACTAGTCCAGAGACCCAGTACTTC. It translates to CASRWTSPETQYF.

The chain has TRBV21-1 and TRBJ2-7; TRBD1, as called in the table, went unchecked against the DNA. TRBV21-1 is given as a pseudogene. The CDR3 contains 16 residues. CDR3 nucleotide sequence: TGTGCCAGCAGCAAAGTGGGCAGAGAGGGGGAATCCGGGCAGTACGTC. It yields the protein CASSKVGREGESGQYV.

This chain joins TRBV3-1 (or the pseudogene TRBV3-2) and TRBJ2-2; D is perhaps TRBD1 (5 bases). The length of the CDR3 is 15 residues. CDR1 and CDR2 from the germline V gene are LGHDT and YNNKEL (reference sequence). V was cut by 1 base and J by 1 base, with 7 bases left in between. CDR3 nucleotides: TGTGCCAGCAGCCAAGGACAGTTGAACACCGGGGAGCTGTTTTTT. Translating gives CASSQGQLNTGELFF.

The chain links TRBV6-6 to TRBJ2-7, with 8 bases identical to TRBD1. CDR3 length: 13 residues. Per germline, CDR1 MNHNY and CDR2 SVGAGI (reference sequence). Trimming at V came to 5 bases and at J to 2 bases, leaving 2 bases not matched to a gene. This chain's CDR3 is CASSRQGPYEQYF. The CDR3 bases are TGTGCCAGCAGTAGACAGGGGCCCTACGAGCAGTACTTC.

The J gene is TRBJ1-1, the V gene TRBV7-2, with 9 bases lining up with TRBD1. The CDR3 is 14 amino acids. The germline V gene has CDR1 SGHTA and CDR2 FQGNSA. The J segment lost 0 bases and the V segment lost 6 bases, leaving 2 bases of the junction unmatched. CDR3 sequence: CASRGTGMNTEAFF. The CDR3 DNA reads TGTGCCAGCAGGGGGACAGGGATGAACACTGAAGCTTTCTTT.

The V and J genes are TRBV28 and TRBJ2-1; 14 bases are a match to TRBD2. This CDR3 is built from 16 residues. The junction had 9 bases not matched to a gene; V was cut back by 6 bases and J by 8 bases. CDR1 and CDR2 (germline): MDHEN, SYDVKM. The CDR3 loop is CASSTSGTSGRHEQFF. The CDR3 DNA is TGTGCCAGCAGCACCTCCGGGACTAGCGGGAGACATGAGCAGTTCTTC.

The chain joins TRBV19 to TRBJ2-1; TRBD2 is a possible D gene (6 bases). CDR1 is LNHDA and CDR2 is SQIVND in the germline V gene (reference sequence). Trimming pared 6 bases from V and 7 bases from J, leaving 16 bases between. CDR3 length: 14 residues. The CDR3 is CASSTKGRLNEQFF. CDR3 in DNA: TGTGCCAGTAGCACAAAAGGGAGGTTGAATGAGCAGTTCTTC.

The chain uses TRBV6-2 or TRBV6-3 and TRBJ2-1, with TRBD2 identical over 11 bases. The CDR3 length is 16 residues. V dropped 6 bases and J dropped 4; count of bases not matched to a gene: 8. Germline V gene data show CDR1 as MNHEY and CDR2 as SVGEGT. The CDR3: CASSPGGTSGYNEQFF. Here the CDR3 DNA reads TGTGCCAGCAGCCCCGGCGGGACTAGCGGTTACAATGAGCAGTTCTTC.

This clone was observed once. This sequence joins TRBV7-2 and TRBJ1-3; 10 bases are a match to TRBD1. Germline V gene data show CDR1 as SGHTA and CDR2 as FQGNSA. Unmatched junction bases numbered 10, after V lost 7 bases and J lost 1 base. The length of the CDR3 is 17 residues. The CDR3 protein is CASIPWGTGVSGNTIYF. The DNA of the CDR3 is TGTGCCAGCATCCCGTGGGGGACAGGGGTGTCTGGAAACACCATATATTTT.

The chain carries TRBV7-8 and TRBJ1-1; 8 bases line up with TRBD1. V was pared by 2 bases and J by 1 base, with 6 bases of the junction left unmatched. Per the germline V gene, CDR1 is SGHVS and CDR2 is FQNEAQ. The CDR3 has 16 residues. The CDR3 loop reads CASSLMATGENTEAFF. DNA for the CDR3: TGTGCCAGCAGCTTAATGGCGACAGGGGAGAACACTGAAGCTTTCTTT.

The chain joins TRBV2 to TRBJ2-1; TRBD2 matches at 11 bases. Germline V gene sequence: CDR1 SNHLY, CDR2 FYNNEI. CDR3 length equals 15 residues. With 6 bases clipped from V and 9 bases from J, the junction kept 10 bases outside the gene matches. This CDR3 is CASRELAGEIGEQFF. In nucleotides, the CDR3 is TGTGCCAGCAGAGAACTAGCGGGAGAAATTGGTGAGCAGTTCTTC.

This sequence joins TRBV19 and TRBJ1-5; TRBD1 matches 9 bases. The V gene end was trimmed by 9 bases and the J gene end by 1 base; junction bases not matched to a gene: 7. From germline, CDR1 is LNHDA and CDR2 SQIVND (reference sequence). This CDR3 region has 15 residues. The CDR3 sequence: CASRGQGPSNQPQHF. The CDR3 DNA follows: TGTGCCAGCCGAGGACAGGGGCCGAGCAATCAGCCCCAGCATTTT. The variable domain in full, completed from reference TRBV19 and TRBJ1-5, reads DGGITQSPKYLFRKEGQNVTLSCEQNLNHDAMYWYRQDPGQGLRLIYYSQIVNDFQKGDIAEGYSVSREKKESFPLTVTSAQKNPTAFYLCASRGQGPSNQPQHFGDGTRLSIL.

The V gene is TRBV3-1 (or the pseudogene TRBV3-2), the J gene TRBJ2-1, with D maybe TRBD2 (5 bases). Trimming stripped 3 bases from V and 0 bases from J, with 12 bases between. Germline V lookup: CDR1 LGHDT, CDR2 YNNKEL (reference sequence). This CDR3 contains 16 residues. CDR3 in DNA: TGTGCCAGCAGCCACGAGGGTCGGAGCTCCTACAATGAGCAGTTCTTC. Translating gives CASSHEGRSSYNEQFF.

This clone was found once. The J gene is TRBJ1-6, the V gene TRBV7-2; D might be TRBD1 (5 bases). Trimming took off 2 bases at V and 5 bases at J, with 16 bases between the two ends. The germline V gene encodes CDR1 SGHTA and CDR2 FQGNSA. The CDR3 has 17 amino acids. Here the CDR3 reads CASSLFQGGGDNSPLHF. Written as DNA, the CDR3 is TGTGCCAGCAGCTTATTCCAGGGCGGGGGGGATAATTCACCCCTCCACTTT.

This chain links TRBV4-3 with TRBJ1-3; TRBD1 matches 9 bases. The ends lost 2 bases at V and 4 bases at J; junction bases unmatched: 3. Germline-derived CDR1 and CDR2 are LGHNA and YSLEER. The length of the CDR3 is 15 residues. The CDR3 sequence is CASSQNRGPGNTIYF. The CDR3 DNA follows: TGCGCCAGCAGCCAAAACAGGGGGCCAGGAAACACCATATATTTT.

This clone was observed once. The chain employs TRBV6-2 or TRBV6-3 and TRBJ1-1, with D perhaps TRBD1 (5 bases). CDR3 size: 13 residues. The germline CDR1 and CDR2 sequences are MNHEY and SVGEGT. With 4 bases removed from V and 5 bases from J, the gap between germline ends came to 11 bases. The CDR3 loop is CASSWGRDTEAFF. CDR3 nucleotide sequence: TGTGCCAGCAGTTGGGGGAGGGATACTGAAGCTTTCTTT.

The V gene is TRBV28, the J gene TRBJ2-1; a possible D gene is TRBD1 (5 bases). V lost 8 bases, J lost 4 bases, and 15 bases lay in between. This CDR3 has 14 amino acids. Germline values: CDR1 MDHEN, CDR2 SYDVKM. CDR3 in amino acids: CASLSGIEYNEQFF. CDR3 in DNA: TGTGCCAGCCTCTCAGGGATCGAGTACAATGAGCAGTTCTTC.

The chain's CDR3 is CASSEGLAGGQETQYF. DNA of the CDR3: TGTGCCAGCAGTGAGGGACTAGCGGGAGGGCAAGAGACCCAGTACTTC. The chain couples TRBV2 to TRBJ2-5; 16 bases map to TRBD2. Looked up from germline, CDR1 is SNHLY and CDR2 is FYNNEI. With 3 bases clipped from V and 2 bases from J, the junction kept 0 bases outside the gene matches. This CDR3 is 16 amino acids long.

This clone appeared a single time. J is TRBJ2-1 and V is TRBV19; 12 bases line up with TRBD2. This CDR3 region has 17 residues. Germline assignment: CDR1 LNHDA and CDR2 SQIVND (reference sequence). V dropped 4 bases and J dropped 0; count of bases not matched to a gene: 4. The CDR3 here is CASSTLAGGPSYNEQFF. The CDR3 DNA reads as TGTGCCAGTAGTACCCTAGCGGGAGGGCCCTCCTACAATGAGCAGTTCTTC.

This chain links TRBV4-3 with TRBJ2-3; 10 bases map to TRBD2. The V gene end was trimmed by 1 base and the J gene end by 4 bases; junction bases not matched to a gene: 8. The germline gives CDR1 LGHNA, CDR2 YSLEER. The CDR3 runs 17 residues. The CDR3, as DNA: TGCGCCAGCAGCCAAGTGGGAGCGGGAGGGCCAGCAGATACGCAGTATTTT. Translation: CASSQVGAGGPADTQYF.

The rearrangement joins TRBV4-3 to TRBJ2-7, with TRBD2 identical over 9 bases. The V gene's germline CDR1 is LGHNA and CDR2 YSLEER. The trim removed 0 bases at V and 3 bases at J, leaving 15 bases unmatched. CDR3 length: 19 amino acids. CDR3 sequence: CASSQDRLGGRAQLYEQYV. CDR3 nucleotides: TGCGCCAGCAGCCAAGATCGTCTTGGCGGGAGGGCCCAACTCTACGAGCAGTACGTC.

The chain uses TRBV7-3 and TRBJ1-2; D is possibly TRBD1 (6 bases). This CDR3 region has 14 residues. Trimming stripped 5 bases from V and 8 bases from J, with 18 bases between. From germline, CDR1 is SGHTA and CDR2 FQGTGA. CDR3 amino acids: CASSPQQGGGGYTF. As DNA, the CDR3 is TGTGCCAGCAGCCCACAACAGGGTGGCGGCGGCTACACCTTC.

The table lists this clone with a few counts. This rearrangement joins TRBV5-1 to TRBJ2-1, with 7 positions matching TRBD1. J lost 2 bases, V lost 4 bases, and 12 bases had no gene match. The germline V gene encodes CDR1 SGHRS and CDR2 YFSETQ. The CDR3 covers 17 residues. The CDR3 is CASSLSPGTEPYNEQFF. The CDR3 DNA reads TGCGCCAGCAGCCTCAGTCCCGGGACAGAACCCTACAATGAGCAGTTCTTC.

V is TRBV5-4 and J is TRBJ2-1; TRBD2 matches 7 bases. This CDR3 is 16 amino acids long. Per the germline V gene, CDR1 is SGHNT and CDR2 is YYREEE (reference sequence). The V segment lost 6 bases and the J segment 4 bases; nucleotides outside the gene matches: 13. DNA for the CDR3: TGTGCCAGCACCCTTGGCGGGGCTAGCGGTTACAATGAGCAGTTCTTC. Its translation is CASTLGGASGYNEQFF. The whole variable domain, remainder taken from reference TRBV5-4 and TRBJ2-1, is ETGVTQSPTHLIKTRGQQVTLRCSSQSGHNTVSWYQQALGQGPQFIFQYYREEENGRGNFPPRFSGLQFPNYSSELNVNALELDDSALYLCASTLGGASGYNEQFFGPGTRLTVL.